This T cell receptor (beta chain) was observed in a study of early T cells in non-severe SARS-CoV-2 infection. Background on the study: Bulk RNA isolated from unsorted whole blood underwent sequencing; chains were not paired.

Unique molecular identifiers were affixed to single, distinct cDNA molecules. TCRdb re-derived calls from the 5' RACE reads in MiXCR, one entry per CDR3 protein. The data show tens of thousands of distinct CDR3 sequences, 9.3% seen once. This clonotype was observed at least ten times. The sample was whole blood. The receptor was derived from an adult who was a healthcare worker with PCR-confirmed SARS-CoV-2 infection or an uninfected control (not recorded which).

In nucleotides, the CDR3 is TGTGCCAGCTCACCCCTTGGGGAGACCCAGTACTTC. It yields the protein CASSPLGETQYF. This chain connects TRBV18 to TRBJ2-5; D gene unclear. Germline CDR1 KGHSH, CDR2 LQKENI. V lost 3 bases and J 5 bases, leaving 7 bases between the germline ends. The CDR3 covers 12 residues.